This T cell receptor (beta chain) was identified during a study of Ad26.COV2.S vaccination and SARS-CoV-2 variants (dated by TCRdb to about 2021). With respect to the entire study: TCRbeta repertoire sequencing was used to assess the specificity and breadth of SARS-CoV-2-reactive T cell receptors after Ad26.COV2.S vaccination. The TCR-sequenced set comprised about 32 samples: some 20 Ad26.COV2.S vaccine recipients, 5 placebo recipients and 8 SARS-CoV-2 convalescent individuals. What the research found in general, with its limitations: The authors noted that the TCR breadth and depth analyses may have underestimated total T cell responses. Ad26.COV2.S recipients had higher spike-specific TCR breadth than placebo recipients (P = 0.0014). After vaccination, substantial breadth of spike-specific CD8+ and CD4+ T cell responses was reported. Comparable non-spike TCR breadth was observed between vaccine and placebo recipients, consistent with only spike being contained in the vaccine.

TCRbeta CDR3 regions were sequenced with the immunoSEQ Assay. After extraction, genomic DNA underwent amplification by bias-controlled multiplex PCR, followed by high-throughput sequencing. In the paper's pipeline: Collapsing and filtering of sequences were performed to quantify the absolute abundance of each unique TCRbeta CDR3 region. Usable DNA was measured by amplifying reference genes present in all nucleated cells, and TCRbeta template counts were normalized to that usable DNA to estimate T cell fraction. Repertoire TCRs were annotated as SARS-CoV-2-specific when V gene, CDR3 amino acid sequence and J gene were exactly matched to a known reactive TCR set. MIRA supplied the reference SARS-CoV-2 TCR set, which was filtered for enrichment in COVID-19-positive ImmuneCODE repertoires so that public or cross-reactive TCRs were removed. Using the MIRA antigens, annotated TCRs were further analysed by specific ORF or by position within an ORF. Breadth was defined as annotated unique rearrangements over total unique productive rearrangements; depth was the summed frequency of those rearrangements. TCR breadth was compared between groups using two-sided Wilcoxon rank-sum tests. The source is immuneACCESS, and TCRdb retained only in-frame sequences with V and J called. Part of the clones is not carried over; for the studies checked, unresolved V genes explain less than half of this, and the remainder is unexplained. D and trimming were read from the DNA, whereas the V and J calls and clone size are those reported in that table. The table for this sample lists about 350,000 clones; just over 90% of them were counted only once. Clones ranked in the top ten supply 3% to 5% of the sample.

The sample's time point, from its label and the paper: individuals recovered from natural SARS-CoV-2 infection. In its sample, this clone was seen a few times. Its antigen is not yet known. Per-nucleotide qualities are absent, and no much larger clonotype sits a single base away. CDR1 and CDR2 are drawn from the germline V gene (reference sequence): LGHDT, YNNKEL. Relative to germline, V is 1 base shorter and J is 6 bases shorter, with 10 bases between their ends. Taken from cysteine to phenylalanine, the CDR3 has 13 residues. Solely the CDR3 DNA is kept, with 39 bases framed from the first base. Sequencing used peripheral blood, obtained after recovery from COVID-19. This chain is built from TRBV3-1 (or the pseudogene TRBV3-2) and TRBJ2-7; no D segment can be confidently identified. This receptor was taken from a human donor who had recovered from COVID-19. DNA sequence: TGTGCCAGCAGCCAAGCGAGACCCGGCGAGCAGTACTTC. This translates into CASSQARPGEQYF.